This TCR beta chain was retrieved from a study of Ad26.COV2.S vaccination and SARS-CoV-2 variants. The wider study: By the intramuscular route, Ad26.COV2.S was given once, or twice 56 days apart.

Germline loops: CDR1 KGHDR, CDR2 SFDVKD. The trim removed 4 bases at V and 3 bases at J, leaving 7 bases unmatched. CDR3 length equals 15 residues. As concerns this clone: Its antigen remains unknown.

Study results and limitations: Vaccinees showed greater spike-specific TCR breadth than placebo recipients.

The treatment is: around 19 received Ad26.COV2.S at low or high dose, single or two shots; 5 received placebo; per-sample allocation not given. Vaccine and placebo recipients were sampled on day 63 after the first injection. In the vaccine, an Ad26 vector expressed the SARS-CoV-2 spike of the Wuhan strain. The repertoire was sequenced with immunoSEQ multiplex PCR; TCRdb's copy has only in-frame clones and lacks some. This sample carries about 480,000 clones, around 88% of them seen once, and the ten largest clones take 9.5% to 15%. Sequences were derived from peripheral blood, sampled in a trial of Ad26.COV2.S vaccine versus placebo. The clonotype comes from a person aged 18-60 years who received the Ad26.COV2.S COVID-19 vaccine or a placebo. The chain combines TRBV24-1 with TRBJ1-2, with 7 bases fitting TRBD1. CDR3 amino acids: CATSDSGTAHYGYTF. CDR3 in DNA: TGTGCCACCAGTGACAGCGGGACAGCTCACTATGGCTACACCTTC.